These T cell receptor beta chains were read from a single sample in a study of identical twins. Each CDR3 protein gets one entry after TCRdb re-called the 5' RACE reads with MiXCR. The sample records under 900,000 distinct CDR3 sequences, 15% to 20% being singletons. The sample also formed part of further work on T cells expressing NK-cell markers.

The source material was PBMCs. All receptors come from a woman aged 18-30 years in good health. Each CDR3 is given with its conserved first and last residue. Fields, in order: clone size, D gene, J gene, V gene, CDR3 DNA, CDR3 protein. D genes are given only for firm matches. Only part of the rows carry a size: once, few, many, or a class if the clone is expanded.

>few|-|TRBJ2-1|TRBV18
TGTGCCAGCTCACCGGGCAGATACAATGAGCAGTTCTTC
CASSPGRYNEQFF
>-|-|TRBJ1-1|TRBV3-1
TGTGCCAGCAGCCAATCTCCGGCAGGGGAAGCTTTCTTT
CASSQSPAGEAFF
>few|TRBD1|TRBJ2-1|TRBV20-1
TGCAGTGCGGGAAAGGACAGGGGTAGGTCTCCTGAGCAGTTCTTC
CSAGKDRGRSPEQFF
>few|-|TRBJ2-5|TRBV20-1
TGCAGTGCTCGGTGGCCTAAACGGGATGGGGAGACCCAGTACTTC
CSARWPKRDGETQYF
>few|TRBD1|TRBJ1-1|TRBV5-1
TGCGCCAGCAGCAAAGTCGGGACAGGGGCTAGCACTGAAGCTTTCTTT
CASSKVGTGASTEAFF
>few|-|TRBJ2-3|TRBV7-2
TGTGCCAGCACCCCGAGTGTGGTAAAGCACACAGATACGCAGTATTTT
CASTPSVVKHTDTQYF
>-|-|TRBJ2-3|TRBV5-1
TGCGCCAGCAGCCCAAATCCGGGACGGCCATCGTATTTT
CASSPNPGRPSYF
>many|TRBD2|TRBJ2-1|TRBV12-3/TRBV12-4
TGTGCCAGCAGTTTCGGGACTACCACCTACAATGAGCAGTTCTTC
CASSFGTTTYNEQFF
>few|TRBD2|TRBJ2-3|TRBV12-3/TRBV12-4
TGTGCCAGCAGTTCGGGGACTAGCGGGGGGTTCGTCTCAGATACGCAGTATTTT
CASSSGTSGGFVSDTQYF
>-|TRBD2|TRBJ2-5|TRBV12-3/TRBV12-4
TGTGCCAGCAGTTTCCTCCTAGCGGGACAAGAGACCCAGTACTTC
CASSFLLAGQETQYF
>-|-|TRBJ1-5|TRBV7-9
TGTGCCAGCAGCTTCAGCTCCCATAATCAGCCCCAGCATTTT
CASSFSSHNQPQHF
>-|TRBD2|TRBJ2-2|TRBV29-1
TGCAGTTGGCGGGGGATGACCGGGGAGCTGTTTTTT
CSWRGMTGELFF
>-|-|TRBJ2-3|TRBV7-6
TGTGCCAGCAGCTTCCTATTTCCAGATACGCAGTATTTT
CASSFLFPDTQYF
>-|-|TRBJ2-5|TRBV5-1
TGCGCCAGCAGGGAAAGCACGGAGACCCAGTACTTC
CASRESTETQYF
>few|-|TRBJ2-5|TRBV9
TGTGCCAGTCCAAGGGGGGCCGCAGAGACCCAGTACTTC
CASPRGAAETQYF
>-|-|TRBJ2-2|TRBV11-2
TGTGCCAGCAGCTTGCCCCGACAGCAAACTTTTACCGGGGAGCTGTTTTTT
CASSLPRQQTFTGELFF
>-|TRBD1|TRBJ2-7|TRBV7-2
TGTGCCAGCAGCTTCGCAGGGGGCGATTATGGGTACGAGCAGTACTTC
CASSFAGGDYGYEQYF
>-|-|TRBJ2-1|TRBV5-1
TGCGCCAGCAGCAGAGAGGGACTTAGTGATGAGCAGTTCTTC
CASSREGLSDEQFF
>-|-|TRBJ1-1|TRBV10-3
TGTGCCATCTCCCAGTGGAACACTGAAGCTTTCTTT
CAISQWNTEAFF
>-|-|TRBJ2-3|TRBV20-1
TGCAGTGCGTTCCCGGCCCATACGCAGTATTTT
CSAFPAHTQYF
>-|TRBD2|TRBJ2-3|TRBV5-1
TGCGCCAGCAGCTTGTATCTAGCGGGATCCACAGATACGCAGTATTTT
CASSLYLAGSTDTQYF
>-|-|TRBJ2-1|TRBV12-3/TRBV12-4
TGTGCCAGCATCAAAGGGTCCCTCAATGAGCAGTTCTTC
CASIKGSLNEQFF
>few|TRBD2|TRBJ2-5|TRBV5-1
TGCGCCAGCAGCCCGTGGGGACTAGCGGAACAAGAGACCCAGTACTTC
CASSPWGLAEQETQYF
>many|TRBD1|TRBJ2-5|TRBV7-2
TGTGCCAGCAGCTTCGGGACAGCCCTTGAGGAGACCCAGTACTTC
CASSFGTALEETQYF
>-|-|TRBJ2-7|TRBV18
TGTGCCAGCTCACCAGGGTCACCCCTCGTCGGGCAGTACTTC
CASSPGSPLVGQYF
>-|TRBD1|TRBJ1-2|TRBV10-3
TGTGCCATCGGACAGGGAGGACGCTACACCTTC
CAIGQGGRYTF
>few|-|TRBJ2-1|TRBV20-1
TGCAGTGCTAGACCAACTGGTGGAGAGCAGTTCTTC
CSARPTGGEQFF
>few|-|TRBJ2-5|TRBV20-1
TGCAGTGCTAGCAACCCGGTGGCCCAGTACTTC
CSASNPVAQYF
>-|-|TRBJ1-1|TRBV19
TGTGCCAGTAGTACTCGACAGCATGAAGCTTTCTTT
CASSTRQHEAFF
>many|-|TRBJ2-2|TRBV12-3/TRBV12-4
TGTGCCAGCACCCCCGCCTCTTTGACCACCGGGGAGCTGTTTTTT
CASTPASLTTGELFF
>-|-|TRBJ2-1|TRBV5-5
TGTGCCAGCATATGGGGCAGGGGAGGCGGTGAGCAGTTCTTC
CASIWGRGGGEQFF
>-|TRBD2|TRBJ2-5|TRBV5-6
TGTGCCAGCTCCGACCCCTTAGCGGGGGGGCAAGAGACCCAGTACTTC
CASSDPLAGGQETQYF
>few|-|TRBJ2-7|TRBV12-3/TRBV12-4
TGTGCCAGCAGTATGGGCAGGGAGCAGTACTTC
CASSMGREQYF
>-|TRBD2|TRBJ2-7|TRBV6-2/TRBV6-3
TGTGCCAGCAGTTACTCTCTGACTAGCGGGAGGGTCTACGAGCAGTACTTC
CASSYSLTSGRVYEQYF
>-|-|TRBJ2-5|TRBV5-1
TGCGCCAGCCAGGCGGAGGGCCAAGAGACCCAGTACTTC
CASQAEGQETQYF
>-|TRBD1|TRBJ2-7|TRBV7-9
TGTGCCAGCAGCCTACAGGGGGTCCTGGGCGAGCAGTACTTC
CASSLQGVLGEQYF
>-|-|TRBJ2-4|TRBV20-1
TGCAGTGTTAAAAGCCGTCTACTTACCAAAAACATTCAGTACTTC
CSVKSRLLTKNIQYF
>-|-|TRBJ1-2|TRBV20-1
TGCAGTGCTGAATCTAACTATGGCTACACCTTC
CSAESNYGYTF
>-|TRBD2|TRBJ2-3|TRBV20-1
TGCAGTGCTAGAGGGCTCGGAGCGGGACCCACAGATACGCAGTATTTT
CSARGLGAGPTDTQYF
>-|-|TRBJ2-7|TRBV20-1
TGCAGTGCTCCGGGACCCAGCTCCTACGAGCAGTACTTC
CSAPGPSSYEQYF
>-|TRBD1|TRBJ2-1|TRBV7-9
TGTGCCAGCAGCTTAGAGGAGAGGACAGGGAATGGTGAGCAGTTCTTC
CASSLEERTGNGEQFF
>many|-|TRBJ1-1|TRBV6-5
TGTGCCAGCAGTCCCGAACCCACTGAAGCTTTCTTT
CASSPEPTEAFF
>-|-|TRBJ2-5|TRBV20-1
TGCAGTGCTAGTGCGAGGGTTTCAGAGACCCAGTACTTC
CSASARVSETQYF
>few|-|TRBJ2-1|TRBV29-1
TGCAGCGTGAACTCAGCGGTGGGGTTATACAATGAGCAGTTCTTC
CSVNSAVGLYNEQFF
>few|-|TRBJ1-2|TRBV20-1
TGCAGTGCTAGGGGGGCACCCGGACAGACAGCTAACTATGGCTACACCTTC
CSARGAPGQTANYGYTF
>few|TRBD2|TRBJ2-1|TRBV20-1
TGCAGTGCATCCTTAGCGGGGGGCCGCTACAATGAGCAGTTCTTC
CSASLAGGRYNEQFF
>-|-|TRBJ2-3|TRBV20-1
TGCAGTGCTAGAGATTTGAACGGGGGATATGCAGATACGCAGTATTTT
CSARDLNGGYADTQYF
>few|TRBD1|TRBJ1-4|TRBV7-2
TGTGCCAGCGGGACCGGGACAGGGGATTTAGAAGAAAAACTGTTTTTT
CASGTGTGDLEEKLFF
>-|-|TRBJ2-4|TRBV7-9
TGTGCCAGCAGCCGAGGGACGAAAGGAAACATTCAGTACTTC
CASSRGTKGNIQYF
>-|-|TRBJ2-3|TRBV7-2
TGTGCCAGCAGCGAGTATCGGGGGAGAGATACGCAGTATTTT
CASSEYRGRDTQYF
>few|-|TRBJ2-2|TRBV14
TGTGCCAGCAGCTCCCAAATTACGAACACCGGGGAGCTGTTTTTT
CASSSQITNTGELFF
>few|-|TRBJ2-3|TRBV29-1
TGCAGCGTTGTAAAGGGTGGCACAGATACGCAGTATTTT
CSVVKGGTDTQYF
>few|-|TRBJ2-2|TRBV20-1
TGCAGTGCTAGAGAACAGAACACCGGGGAGCTGTTTTTT
CSAREQNTGELFF
>few|TRBD2|TRBJ2-3|TRBV5-1
TGCGCCAGCAGCTCGACTAGCCCAGATACGCAGTATTTT
CASSSTSPDTQYF
>-|-|TRBJ2-3|TRBV7-2
TGTGCCAGCAGCTCCTCGCTTCTGGATACGCAGTATTTT
CASSSSLLDTQYF